A single sample is the source of the 21 T cell receptor beta chains below, sequenced in a study of T cell changes during pregnancy in multiple sclerosis. Method: immunoSEQ multiplex PCR; TCRdb's copy keeps in-frame clones and lacks some. The table shows about 49,000 clones, with 90% to 95% occurring only once. The sample in question was CD8+ T cells from peripheral blood mononuclear cells, obtained before pregnancy. The receptors derive from a female donor with multiple sclerosis, enrolled in a pregnancy study.

The V gene is TRBV29-1, the J gene TRBJ2-1; TRBD1 is a possible D gene (6 bases). The germline CDR1 and CDR2 sequences are SQVTM and ANQGSEA. V lost 4 bases to trimming and J lost 0 bases, with 13 bases between them. CDR3 length: 15 residues. The CDR3 DNA reads as TGCAGCGTTGTCTCCGGACAGAGCTCCTACAATGAGCAGTTCTTC. It encodes CSVVSGQSSYNEQFF.

The rearrangement joins TRBV28 to TRBJ1-5, with no clear D. Germline CDR1 reads MDHEN; CDR2 reads SYDVKM. The CDR3 has 14 residues. With 3 bases removed from V and 5 bases from J, the gap between germline ends came to 11 bases. The CDR3 protein is CASSFSGYYQPQHF. Written as DNA, the CDR3 is TGTGCCAGCAGTTTTTCAGGATACTATCAGCCCCAGCATTTT.

The chain employs TRBV14 and TRBJ2-7, with TRBD2 matching over 12 bases. V shed 1 base, J shed 6 bases, and the junction held 1 base outside the gene matches. This CDR3 has 14 amino acids. Germline loops: CDR1 SGHDN, CDR2 FVKESK. The CDR3 region is CASSQGLAGAEQYF. The CDR3 DNA is TGTGCCAGCAGCCAAGGACTAGCGGGAGCCGAGCAGTACTTC.

V is TRBV27 and J is TRBJ1-5, with TRBD1 matching 8 bases. Germline values: CDR1 MNHEY, CDR2 SMNVEV (reference sequence). V trimming: 5 bases; J trimming: 5 bases; junction bases outside the gene matches: 2. CDR3 length: 13 amino acids. DNA of the CDR3: TGTGCCAGCAGTGGACAGGGTTATCAGCCCCAGCATTTT. Its protein is CASSGQGYQPQHF.

The CDR3 sequence is CASSSPGLANEKLFF. Here the CDR3 DNA reads TGTGCCAGCAGTTCGCCCGGGTTAGCTAATGAAAAACTGTTTTTT. V gene TRBV27 combines with J gene TRBJ1-4; D is undetermined. Trimming took off 4 bases at V and 3 bases at J, with 12 bases between the two ends. Germline values: CDR1 MNHEY, CDR2 SMNVEV (reference sequence). The CDR3 has 15 amino acids.

CDR3 DNA sequence: TGTGCCAGCAGTTACGGGCCGGGAGGGCCCAACAATGAGCAGTTCTTC. The encoded protein is CASSYGPGGPNNEQFF. V and J are TRBV6-5 and TRBJ2-1, with 8 positions matching TRBD2. This CDR3 comprises 16 residues. Germline CDR1 and CDR2: MNHEY and SVGAGI. Trimming took 2 bases from V and 5 from J; bases not matched to a gene: 8.

This chain connects TRBV7-8 to TRBJ2-7; TRBD1 matches 7 bases. Trimming cost V 5 bases and J 0 bases; bases outside gene matches: 7. Germline CDR1 and CDR2: SGHVS and FQNEAQ. This CDR3 spans 15 amino acids. This chain's CDR3 is CASSPQGIGSYEQYF. The CDR3, as DNA: TGTGCCAGCAGCCCACAGGGGATAGGCTCCTACGAGCAGTACTTC.

This rearrangement joins TRBV28 to TRBJ1-1; 10 bases fit TRBD1. V lost 6 bases to trimming and J lost 10 bases; unmatched junction nucleotides: 5. The CDR3 sequence is 12 residues long. Germline-derived CDR1 and CDR2 are MDHEN and SYDVKM. In DNA form, the CDR3 reads TGTGCCAGCAGCCTCCGGGACAGGGGAGCTTTCTTT. This gives the protein CASSLRDRGAFF.

The V and J genes are TRBV7-3 and TRBJ2-1; D gene ambiguous. The CDR3 runs 14 residues. V was pared by 5 bases and J by 3 bases, with 11 bases between. Germline values: CDR1 SGHTA, CDR2 FQGTGA. CDR3 bases: TGTGCCAGCAGCCCTACTACCAACTACAATGAGCAGTTCTTC. Amino acid sequence: CASSPTTNYNEQFF.

V usage is TRBV4-2 and J usage is TRBJ2-1; 8 nucleotides line up with TRBD1. The CDR3 extends over 15 amino acids. The germline gives CDR1 LGHNA, CDR2 YNFKEQ. J gave up 7 bases and V 1 base, and 6 bases lay outside the gene matches. The CDR3 here is CASSQGQGTGNEQFF. The CDR3 DNA follows: TGTGCCAGCAGCCAAGGACAGGGGACGGGGAATGAGCAGTTCTTC.

V is TRBV19 and J is TRBJ2-5, with D perhaps TRBD2 (6 bases). Germline values: CDR1 LNHDA, CDR2 SQIVND (reference sequence). Trimming removed 5 bases from V and 4 bases from J, with 17 bases in between. The CDR3 runs 15 residues. The CDR3 protein is CASSWGGRGPETQYF. CDR3 coding DNA: TGTGCCAGTAGTTGGGGCGGGCGGGGCCCAGAGACCCAGTACTTC.

The J gene is TRBJ1-2, the V gene TRBV21-1; no check of the table's D call, TRBD1, against the DNA was made. TRBV21-1 is recorded as a pseudogene. CDR3 size: 12 residues. The CDR3 loop reads CASSLQGCGYTF. DNA of the CDR3: TGTGCCAGCAGCCTTCAGGGATGTGGCTACACCTTC.

The V and J genes are TRBV9 and TRBJ2-1, with D unresolved. CDR1 SGDLS and CDR2 YYNGEE come from the germline V gene. The V gene lost 3 bases and the J gene lost 0 bases, with 10 bases spanning the gap. The CDR3 loop spans 15 amino acids. CDR3 region: CASSAGGSSYNEQFF. As DNA, the CDR3 is TGTGCCAGCAGCGCTGGCGGAAGCTCCTACAATGAGCAGTTCTTC.

This sequence joins TRBV2 and TRBJ1-1; D remains unclear. Germline CDR1 and CDR2: SNHLY and FYNNEI. Trimming left V 6 bases short and J 1 base short, with 15 bases between. The CDR3 extends over 15 amino acids. CDR3 in DNA: TGTGCCAGCAGCATCCAACGGGGATCGAACACTGAAGCTTTCTTT. This encodes CASSIQRGSNTEAFF. The full variable domain, completed using reference TRBV2 and TRBJ1-1, is EPEVTQTPSHQVTQMGQEVILRCVPISNHLYFYWYRQILGQKVEFLVSFYNNEISEKSEIFDDQFSVERPDGSNFTLKIRSTKLEDSAMYFCASSIQRGSNTEAFFGQGTRLTVV.

This chain uses TRBV2 with TRBJ2-7; 8 bases match TRBD1. V shed 8 bases, J shed 6 bases, and the junction held 9 bases outside the gene matches. Germline assignment: CDR1 SNHLY and CDR2 FYNNEI. The CDR3 is 13 residues long. CDR3 DNA sequence: TGTGCCAGCTCCGGAATCAGGGGGCGCGAGCAGTACTTC. It codes for CASSGIRGREQYF.

As concerns this clone: At one boundary the junction diverges from the germline segment, which might be a read error. The chain is built from TRBV10-3 and TRBJ1-2; 7 nucleotides match TRBD1. This CDR3 spans 11 amino acids. Germline CDR1 reads ENHRY; CDR2 reads SYGVKD. The DNA for the CDR3 is TGTGCCATCATTCGGGACAGAACGTGGTACTTC. Protein product: CAIIRDRTWYF.

The genes are TRBV9 and TRBJ2-5, with 10 bases aligning to TRBD2. Germline CDR1 and CDR2: SGDLS and YYNGEE. The V gene end was trimmed by 3 bases and the J gene end by 3 bases; junction bases not matched to a gene: 14. This CDR3 is built from 18 residues. CDR3: CASSDTDGLAGGKETQYF. The CDR3 DNA is TGTGCCAGCAGCGACACAGATGGATTAGCGGGAGGCAAAGAGACCCAGTACTTC.

The chain couples TRBV19 to TRBJ1-1; D not certain. Trimming took off 3 bases at V and 6 bases at J, with 17 bases between the two ends. In germline, CDR1 is LNHDA, CDR2 SQIVND (reference sequence). The CDR3 is 15 residues long. The CDR3 sequence is CASSIRDTVRAEAFF. The CDR3 nucleotides read TGTGCCAGTAGTATCCGGGATACCGTTCGGGCTGAAGCTTTCTTT. The entire variable domain, with the rest obtained from reference TRBV19 and TRBJ1-1, is as follows: DGGITQSPKYLFRKEGQNVTLSCEQNLNHDAMYWYRQDPGQGLRLIYYSQIVNDFQKGDIAEGYSVSREKKESFPLTVTSAQKNPTAFYLCASSIRDTVRAEAFFGQGTRLTVV.

The chain links TRBV27 to TRBJ2-7; the match to TRBD2 covers 13 bases. CDR3 size: 17 residues. Germline V CDR1 and CDR2: MNHEY, SMNVEV (reference sequence). V dropped 3 bases and J dropped 3; count of bases not matched to a gene: 8. CDR3 nucleotides: TGTGCCAGCAGTTTGATGACTAGCGGGAGGACCTTCTACGAGCAGTACTTC. This sequence encodes CASSLMTSGRTFYEQYF.

This clone was picked up one time. J is TRBJ1-1 and V is TRBV6-5; a weak D match, TRBD1 (5 bases). Germline V gene lookup returns CDR1 MNHEY and CDR2 SVGAGI. The V end lost 8 bases, the J end lost 7 bases, and 20 bases lay between the germline ends. This CDR3 is built from 14 residues. The CDR3 protein is CASHPGGGYDEAFF. CDR3 sequence (DNA): TGTGCCAGCCACCCTGGGGGGGGATATGATGAAGCTTTCTTT.

The chain links TRBV5-1 to TRBJ2-2, with a tentative D call TRBD2 (6 bases). V was cut by 0 bases and J by 7 bases, with 13 bases left in between. Germline V gene sequence: CDR1 SGHRS, CDR2 YFSETQ. The CDR3 has 15 amino acids. The CDR3 coding sequence is TGCGCCAGCAGCTTGGATGGAGGGGCTGGCGGGGAGCTGTTTTTT. This sequence encodes CASSLDGGAGGELFF.